A single sample gave rise to the 25 T cell receptor beta chains below, sequenced in a study of identical twins. MiXCR, run by TCRdb on the 5' RACE reads, gives a single entry per CDR3 protein. The sample contains 650,000 to 750,000 distinct CDR3 sequences, 21% of which appear only once. Separately, the same data were catalogued under a study of T cells expressing NK-cell markers.

The source material was PBMCs. Receptor source: a woman younger than 35 in good health.

The chain recombines TRBV20-1 with TRBJ2-1, with 9 bases aligning to TRBD2. Looked up from germline, CDR1 is DFQATT and CDR2 is SNEGSKA (reference sequence). CDR3 length equals 15 residues. Trimming cost V 0 bases and J 5 bases; bases outside gene matches: 5. The CDR3 bases are TGCAGTGCTAGAGATAGCGGGAGCCCCAACAATGAGCAGTTCTTC. It specifies CSARDSGSPNNEQFF.

This chain connects TRBV24-1 to TRBJ2-1; TRBD1 matches at 7 bases. The CDR3 has 12 amino acids. The ends lost 4 bases at V and 8 bases at J; junction bases unmatched: 1. Germline CDR1 reads KGHDR; CDR2 reads SFDVKD. The CDR3 reads CATSDTGDEQFF. The DNA of the CDR3 is TGTGCCACCAGTGACACAGGGGATGAGCAGTTCTTC.

This clonotype appeared many times. The chain has TRBV14 and TRBJ2-2, with D unclear. There are 11 residues in the CDR3. Germline loops: CDR1 SGHDN, CDR2 FVKESK. Deletions cut 3 bases from V and 4 bases from J, with 0 bases between. CDR3 nucleotides: TGTGCCAGCAGCCACACCGGGGAGCTGTTTTTT. Residues: CASSHTGELFF.

The chain links TRBV19 to TRBJ2-7; D gene unclear. The germline V gene encodes CDR1 LNHDA and CDR2 SQIVND (reference sequence). Trimming took off 1 base at V and 5 bases at J, with 9 bases between the two ends. The CDR3 is 13 amino acids. The DNA for the CDR3 is TGTGCCAGTAGTATAGGGCCCTTGGACGAGCAGTACTTC. Protein sequence: CASSIGPLDEQYF.

The rearrangement links TRBV20-1 to TRBJ2-7, with TRBD1 as a possible D gene (6 bases). The germline V gene has CDR1 DFQATT and CDR2 SNEGSKA (reference sequence). The ends were cut back, 1 base at V and 7 bases at J, with 17 bases in the middle. CDR3 length: 14 amino acids. Here the CDR3 DNA reads TGCAGTGCTAGAGCAGGAAGTCTTACAGGGGAGCAGTACTTC. Translating gives CSARAGSLTGEQYF.

The gene calls are TRBV20-1 and TRBJ2-1; 8 positions agree with TRBD2. Germline V gene data show CDR1 as DFQATT and CDR2 as SNEGSKA (reference sequence). V gave up 6 bases and J gave up 3 bases; unmatched junction bases: 7. There are 14 residues in the CDR3. CDR3 DNA: TGCAGTGCGCCGGGACTAGACTACTACAATGAGCAGTTCTTC. It codes for CSAPGLDYYNEQFF.

The V call is TRBV27, the J call TRBJ2-7; a weak D match, TRBD2 (5 bases). CDR1 and CDR2 (germline): MNHEY, SMNVEV (reference sequence). The CDR3 length is 16 residues. V was cut by 2 bases and J by 0 bases, with 14 bases left in between. The CDR3 sequence is CASSLRLALISYEQYF. The CDR3, as DNA: TGTGCCAGCAGTTTAAGGCTAGCCTTGATCTCCTACGAGCAGTACTTC.

The chain employs TRBV5-1 and TRBJ2-5; no clear D. This CDR3 is built from 14 residues. Germline CDR1 SGHRS, CDR2 YFSETQ. Deletions cut 0 bases from V and 1 base from J, with 7 bases between. The DNA for the CDR3 is TGCGCCAGCAGCTTGGCTCAGCCCCAAGAGACCCAGTACTTC. This codes for CASSLAQPQETQYF.

The chain couples TRBV12-3 or TRBV12-4 to TRBJ2-1; TRBD2 agrees at 8 bases. Trimming took 5 bases from V and 5 from J; bases not matched to a gene: 8. CDR3 size: 15 residues. In nucleotides, the CDR3 is TGTGCCAGCAGTGCGACGCCGCGGGAGGACAATGAGCAGTTCTTC. This sequence encodes CASSATPREDNEQFF.

V is TRBV18 and J is TRBJ2-1; possible D gene TRBD1, 6 bases. Per the germline V gene, CDR1 is KGHSH and CDR2 is LQKENI. This CDR3 contains 14 residues. Trimming took 5 bases from V and 2 from J, leaving 10 bases between them. The CDR3 here is CASSSGHPYNEQFF. The CDR3 nucleotides are TGTGCCAGCTCATCGGGACATCCCTACAATGAGCAGTTCTTC.

The V and J genes are TRBV6-1 and TRBJ2-7; 8 bases map to TRBD1. This CDR3 contains 13 residues. The V and J ends lost 7 bases and 6 bases, in that order; junction bases with no gene match: 8. The germline CDR1 and CDR2 sequences are MNHNS and SASEGT. This chain's CDR3 is CASIGQGAVEQYF. The CDR3 region has the DNA TGTGCCAGCATCGGGCAGGGGGCAGTCGAGCAGTACTTC.

This clonotype was seen a few times. The rearrangement joins TRBV5-1 to TRBJ1-5; TRBD1 matches at 8 bases. The length of the CDR3 is 13 residues. Looked up from germline, CDR1 is SGHRS and CDR2 is YFSETQ. V lost 3 bases to trimming and J lost 5 bases; unmatched junction nucleotides: 1. Here the CDR3 reads CASSSTGDQPQHF. DNA of the CDR3: TGCGCCAGCAGCTCGACAGGGGATCAGCCCCAGCATTTT.

This clonotype was observed a handful of times. The gene calls are TRBV12-3 or TRBV12-4 and TRBJ1-6, with D maybe TRBD1 (6 bases). V shed 5 bases and J shed 8 bases, with 13 bases lying between them. This CDR3 region has 14 residues. The CDR3 spells CASSTTEGDSPLHF. The CDR3, as DNA: TGTGCCAGCAGTACGACAGAGGGGGATTCACCCCTCCACTTT.

The chain joins TRBV6-1 to TRBJ2-2; 7 bases match TRBD2. Germline trimming cut 7 bases from V and 2 bases from J; bases unmatched to any gene: 13. Germline V gives CDR1 MNHNS, CDR2 SASEGT. The CDR3 loop spans 17 amino acids. DNA of the CDR3: TGTGCCAGCACCGCCGCGGGAGTAGCCGCCAACACCGGGGAGCTGTTTTTT. The encoded protein is CASTAAGVAANTGELFF.

This clonotype was seen a handful of times. The chain carries TRBV12-3 or TRBV12-4 and TRBJ1-1, with D maybe TRBD1 (6 bases). The CDR3 has 13 residues. V dropped 7 bases and J dropped 2 bases, with 11 bases sitting between them. As DNA, the CDR3 is TGTGCCAGCAAATTGGGGGGCAACACTGAAGCTTTCTTT. Its protein product is CASKLGGNTEAFF.

The chain recombines TRBV20-1 with TRBJ1-1, with D uncertain. V was trimmed by 0 bases and J by 0 bases, leaving 11 bases between them. The CDR3 consists of 15 residues. Germline lookup yields CDR1 DFQATT and CDR2 SNEGSKA (reference sequence). CDR3 nucleotide sequence: TGCAGTGCTAGAGACCCGGGTCACTTGAACACTGAAGCTTTCTTT. Translating it yields CSARDPGHLNTEAFF.

This chain links TRBV5-1 with TRBJ2-1, with D unclear. V lost 4 bases and J lost 9, with 11 bases in between. The V gene's germline CDR1 is SGHRS and CDR2 YFSETQ. CDR3 length: 12 residues. CDR3 nucleotide sequence: TGCGCCAGCAGCCCTCCTCCCGGTGAGCAGTTCTTC. It codes for CASSPPPGEQFF.

This chain links TRBV7-2 with TRBJ2-3; maybe TRBD2 (6 bases). CDR1 and CDR2 (germline): SGHTA, FQGNSA. Trimming shortened V by 3 bases and J by 4 bases, and 11 bases separated the two germline ends. The CDR3 sequence is 14 residues long. This chain's CDR3 is CASSFTSPPDTQYF. DNA of the CDR3: TGTGCCAGCAGCTTTACTAGCCCCCCAGATACGCAGTATTTT.

The chain uses TRBV15 and TRBJ2-5, with TRBD1 matching over 9 bases. Germline V gives CDR1 LNHNV, CDR2 YYDKDF (reference sequence). The CDR3 runs 15 residues. V lost 2 bases, J lost 3 bases, and 4 bases stayed unmatched. CDR3 coding DNA: TGTGCCACCAGCAGAACGGGACAGGGTAAAGAGACCCAGTACTTC. Encoded protein: CATSRTGQGKETQYF.

This clonotype was counted between two and nine times. The rearrangement links TRBV12-3 or TRBV12-4 to TRBJ2-7, with 7 bases fitting TRBD2. The CDR3 sequence is 14 residues long. V dropped 3 bases and J dropped 6; count of bases not matched to a gene: 8. For the CDR3, the DNA is TGTGCCAGCAGTTTGGGCGCGGGAGTTATCGAGCAGTACTTC. This gives the protein CASSLGAGVIEQYF.

Ten or more counts support this clonotype. The chain uses TRBV27 and TRBJ2-4, with D perhaps TRBD1 (5 bases). The ends were cut back, 7 bases at V and 3 bases at J, with 13 bases in the middle. Per germline, CDR1 MNHEY and CDR2 SMNVEV (reference sequence). The CDR3 extends over 14 amino acids. CDR3 region: CASKVAGNKNIQYF. The CDR3 DNA is TGTGCCAGCAAGGTTGCAGGGAACAAAAACATTCAGTACTTC.

The chain links TRBV4-2 to TRBJ2-1; the match to TRBD2 covers 11 bases. The CDR3 has 16 amino acids. Germline V CDR1 and CDR2: LGHNA, YNFKEQ. The J segment lost 6 bases and the V segment lost 3 bases, leaving 7 bases of the junction unmatched. The CDR3 spells CASSHVAGGDSNEQFF. The CDR3 nucleotides read TGTGCCAGCAGCCACGTAGCGGGGGGGGACTCCAATGAGCAGTTCTTC.

This clonotype has more than one count but fewer than ten. This chain uses TRBV10-3 with TRBJ2-7; 7 bases map to TRBD2. V dropped 8 bases and J dropped 6; count of bases not matched to a gene: 4. The V gene's germline CDR1 is ENHRY and CDR2 SYGVKD. This CDR3 contains 11 residues. CDR3 sequence reads: CAIAGVSEQYF. The CDR3 bases are TGTGCCATCGCGGGAGTTTCCGAGCAGTACTTC.

The V gene is TRBV2, the J gene TRBJ2-3, with D uncertain. The V end was cut by 5 bases, the J end by 5 bases, with 20 bases between. This CDR3 contains 16 residues. Germline values: CDR1 SNHLY, CDR2 FYNNEI. The DNA of the CDR3 is TGTGCCAGCAGTACGCCCCCCCACGAGGTGGGAGATACGCAGTATTTT. It encodes CASSTPPHEVGDTQYF. The complete variable domain, with remaining parts taken from reference TRBV2 and TRBJ2-3, reads EPEVTQTPSHQVTQMGQEVILRCVPISNHLYFYWYRQILGQKVEFLVSFYNNEISEKSEIFDDQFSVERPDGSNFTLKIRSTKLEDSAMYFCASSTPPHEVGDTQYFGPGTRLTVL.

The genes are TRBV12-3 or TRBV12-4 and TRBJ2-1; no firm D call. Trimming left V 6 bases short and J 0 bases short, with 18 bases between. The CDR3 loop spans 17 amino acids. The CDR3 DNA follows: TGTGCCAGCAGCTCCCGCGCCGGAAGAATCTCCTACAATGAGCAGTTCTTC. Translated: CASSSRAGRISYNEQFF.